The 16 T cell receptor beta chains given below trace back to one sample, sequenced in a study of cytomegalovirus exposure and HLA in healthy donors. PCR amplification relied on 60 Vbeta primers (plus 13 Jbeta primers). Profiling relied on immunoSEQ multiplex PCR, and the TCRdb table lists in-frame clones only, not all of them. The table includes fewer than 200,000 clones, under 90% detected once. Sequences were obtained from PBMCs. The receptor set was obtained from a young man in good health and CMV-seronegative.

This clone has only a few counts. The chain is built from TRBV27 and TRBJ2-3; 13 bases fit TRBD2. V lost 5 bases, J lost 3 bases, and 5 bases stayed unmatched. The CDR3 runs to 16 residues. Germline V gene data show CDR1 as MNHEY and CDR2 as SMNVEV (reference sequence). The DNA for the CDR3 is TGTGCCAGCAGTCCCCGGACTAGCGGGAGTACAGATACGCAGTATTTT. This sequence encodes CASSPRTSGSTDTQYF.

Comments on this clone: The same CDR3 also results from other DNA sequences found in this sample. The V gene is TRBV25-1, the J gene TRBJ2-2; perhaps TRBD2 as D (5 bases). V shed 4 bases and J shed 5 bases, with 11 bases lying between them. This CDR3 region has 14 residues. CDR1 and CDR2 from the germline V gene are MGHDK and SYGVNS. CDR3 region: CASSGRTVTGELFF. CDR3 DNA: TGTGCCAGCAGTGGGAGGACGGTAACCGGGGAGCTGTTTTTT.

The CDR3 is CASSPPTGGGEQYF. In nucleotides, the CDR3 is TGTGCCAGCAGCCCACCGACAGGGGGCGGCGAGCAGTACTTC. This rearrangement joins TRBV13 to TRBJ2-7; 10 bases are a match to TRBD1. The CDR3 has 14 residues. CDR1 is PRHDT and CDR2 is FYEKMQ in the germline V gene (reference sequence). With V trimmed by 5 bases and J by 6 bases, 7 bases remained unmatched. Full variable domain (outside the CDR3, taken from reference TRBV13 and TRBJ2-7): AAGVIQSPRHLIKEKRETATLKCYPIPRHDTVYWYQQGPGQDPQFLISFYEKMQSDKGSIPDRFSAQQFSDYHSELNMSSLELGDSALYFCASSPPTGGGEQYFGPGTRLTVT.

The sample holds one count of this clone. The chain links TRBV5-6 to TRBJ1-1; D remains unclear. The ends were cut back, 4 bases at V and 1 base at J, with 20 bases in the middle. The CDR3 totals 17 residues. Germline CDR1 SGHDT, CDR2 YYEEEE. DNA of the CDR3: TGTGCCAGCAGCCGTTCGGCTTGGGCGACAAAGAACACTGAAGCTTTCTTT. Encoded protein: CASSRSAWATKNTEAFF.

The genes are TRBV28 and TRBJ2-2; 12 nucleotides line up with TRBD2. The CDR3 length is 22 residues. The germline V gene encodes CDR1 MDHEN and CDR2 SYDVKM. The ends lost 3 bases at V and 6 bases at J; junction bases unmatched: 23. CDR3 bases: TGTGCCAGCAGTTTTACACTCCCTGACTTGCTAGCGGGAGGGCAAGGGGCCGGGGAGCTGTTTTTT. Translated, it gives CASSFTLPDLLAGGQGAGELFF.

This chain joins TRBV6-6 and TRBJ2-7, with TRBD1 matching 7 bases. The V gene's germline CDR1 is MNHNY and CDR2 SVGAGI (reference sequence). J was trimmed by 1 base and V by 6 bases; bases with no gene match: 6. The CDR3 has 14 residues. Written as DNA, the CDR3 is TGTGCCAGCAGCTGGGACAGCGGATCCTACGAGCAGTACTTC. Translated: CASSWDSGSYEQYF.

V and J are TRBV28 and TRBJ2-2; 8 bases match TRBD2. J lost 6 bases, V lost 6 bases, and 6 bases had no gene match. Germline loops: CDR1 MDHEN, CDR2 SYDVKM. CDR3 length: 14 amino acids. The CDR3 DNA is TGTGCCAGCAGCCCGGGAGGGCCCGCCGGGGAGCTGTTTTTT. Translation: CASSPGGPAGELFF.

The chain uses TRBV5-1 and TRBJ2-3; the match to TRBD2 covers 9 bases. The germline gives CDR1 SGHRS, CDR2 YFSETQ. CDR3 size: 16 residues. J gave up 0 bases and V 1 base, and 3 bases lay outside the gene matches. The CDR3 DNA is TGCGCCAGCAGCTTGACTAGCGGGCGGAGCACAGATACGCAGTATTTT. It yields the protein CASSLTSGRSTDTQYF.

V and J are TRBV18 and TRBJ1-5; 8 nucleotides align to TRBD1. The CDR3 extends over 16 amino acids. CDR1 and CDR2 (germline): KGHSH, LQKENI. With V trimmed by 5 bases and J by 5 bases, 11 bases remained unmatched. The CDR3 here is CASSSRQGSGDQPQHF. The CDR3 DNA reads as TGTGCCAGCTCATCCCGACAGGGGAGCGGGGATCAGCCCCAGCATTTT.

The chain employs TRBV5-6 and TRBJ2-7, with unresolved D. CDR3 length: 16 amino acids. Germline-derived CDR1 and CDR2 are SGHDT and YYEEEE. V lost 0 bases to trimming and J lost 5 bases, with 18 bases between them. The chain's CDR3 is CASSLAGSAPSDEQYF. In nucleotides, the CDR3 is TGTGCCAGCAGCTTGGCTGGTTCAGCGCCTAGTGACGAGCAGTACTTC.

The chain uses TRBV7-9 and TRBJ2-5; unclear D gene. CDR3 length: 11 amino acids. V was pared by 5 bases and J by 3 bases, with 4 bases between. Germline V gives CDR1 SEHNR, CDR2 FQNEAQ (reference sequence). The CDR3 spells CASSAEETQYF. The CDR3 DNA reads as TGTGCCAGCAGCGCGGAAGAGACCCAGTACTTC.

A single count supports this clone. The chain has TRBV5-8 and TRBJ2-7, with TRBD2 matching 7 bases. CDR3 length: 15 residues. Germline CDR1 and CDR2: SGHTS and YDEGEE. V dropped 3 bases and J dropped 2; count of bases not matched to a gene: 8. CDR3: CASSSPGGLTYEQYF. CDR3 nucleotide sequence: TGTGCCAGCAGCTCCCCGGGGGGTTTGACCTACGAGCAGTACTTC.

This sequence joins TRBV19 and TRBJ2-3; a possible D gene is TRBD2 (6 bases). This CDR3 has 15 residues. The ends were cut back, 3 bases at V and 4 bases at J, with 14 bases in the middle. Germline V gene data show CDR1 as LNHDA and CDR2 as SQIVND (reference sequence). The CDR3 DNA is TGTGCCAGTAGTATTGCGGGGACTGGCGCAGATACGCAGTATTTT. This codes for CASSIAGTGADTQYF.

V is TRBV19 and J is TRBJ1-5, with D possibly matching TRBD1 (6 bases). The CDR3 has 17 residues. Germline V CDR1 and CDR2: LNHDA, SQIVND (reference sequence). V dropped 6 bases and J dropped 2 bases, with 20 bases sitting between them. CDR3: CASSPEKTGSRNQPQHF. The CDR3 DNA reads as TGTGCCAGTAGCCCAGAAAAGACAGGTTCTCGCAATCAGCCCCAGCATTTT.

The CDR3 DNA reads TGTGCCTGGAACCGGGACAGTTCCACAGATACGCAGTATTTT. Encoded protein: CAWNRDSSTDTQYF. The chain links TRBV30 to TRBJ2-3, with 7 bases lining up with TRBD1. With 4 bases clipped from V and 2 bases from J, the junction kept 6 bases outside the gene matches. Germline lookup yields CDR1 GTSNPN and CDR2 SVGIG (reference sequence). This CDR3 contains 14 residues.

This chain connects TRBV28 to TRBJ1-1; 10 bases line up with TRBD1. The V gene's germline CDR1 is MDHEN and CDR2 SYDVKM. The CDR3 covers 15 residues. The V and J ends lost 4 bases and 5 bases, in that order; junction bases with no gene match: 7. The CDR3 coding sequence is TGTGCCAGCAGTTATAGGACAGGGGGTTGGACTGAAGCTTTCTTT. Encoded protein: CASSYRTGGWTEAFF.